This entry lists 21 T cell receptor beta chains sequenced from one sample in a study of blood T cell dynamics during melanoma immunotherapy (dated by TCRdb to about 2020). The library was obtained by the immunoSEQ multiplex PCR assay. Drawn from immuneACCESS, this table holds only the in-frame rearrangements with V and J called that TCRdb kept. Clones are partly lost; checked studies trace under half to an unresolved V gene and leave the rest unexplained. The sample yields 16,000 or so clones; more than 70% were counted once. Roughly 5% of the sample is held by the ten biggest clonotypes. The time point tag for this specimen amounts to: pre-treatment baseline. The input for sequencing was blood, taken from a patient treated with checkpoint blockade. These receptors were collected from a human donor with melanoma.

The chain is built from TRBV5-1 and TRBJ2-1; D possibly matches TRBD1 or TRBD2 (5 bases each). Per the germline V gene, CDR1 is SGHRS and CDR2 is YFSETQ. V was cut by 4 bases and J by 3 bases, with 11 bases left in between. The CDR3 is 14 amino acids. CDR3 nucleotides: TGCGCCAGCAGCCCCGGGACGGACTACAATGAGCAGTTCTTC. This gives the protein CASSPGTDYNEQFF.

The rearrangement links TRBV5-6 to TRBJ2-3; 7 bases fit TRBD2. V was clipped by 0 bases and J by 8 bases; unmatched bases: 9. Germline V CDR1 and CDR2: SGHDT, YYEEEE. The CDR3 covers 15 residues. The CDR3 coding sequence is TGTGCCAGCAGCTTGGTTGGCGGGGGATCGGGTACGCAGTATTTT. Translated, it gives CASSLVGGGSGTQYF.

The rearrangement joins TRBV7-8 to TRBJ2-7; D is unresolved. The germline V gene has CDR1 SGHVS and CDR2 FQNEAQ. V was cut by 5 bases and J by 2 bases, with 13 bases left in between. The CDR3 has 14 residues. DNA for the CDR3: TGTGCCAGCAGCATCGAAGGGCAAACCTACGAGCAGTACTTC. It is translated as CASSIEGQTYEQYF. The full variable domain, in which reference TRBV7-8 and TRBJ2-7 provide the parts outside the CDR3, is GAGVSQSPRYKVAKRGQDVALRCDPISGHVSLFWYQQALGQGPEFLTYFQNEAQLDKSGLPSDRFFAERPEGSVSTLKIQRTQQEDSAVYLCASSIEGQTYEQYFGPGTRLTVT.

The chain employs TRBV9 and TRBJ2-2, with TRBD2 as a possible D gene (6 bases). V dropped 3 bases and J dropped 3 bases, with 18 bases sitting between them. Germline values: CDR1 SGDLS, CDR2 YYNGEE. The CDR3 is 17 amino acids. The DNA for the CDR3 is TGTGCCAGCAGCGCCCGGGGCGGGGTTCTTTACACCGGGGAGCTGTTTTTT. It translates to CASSARGGVLYTGELFF.

The CDR3 loop reads CSATGGGGYTF. DNA of the CDR3: TGCAGCGCCACAGGGGGCGGCGGCTACACCTTC. The chain recombines TRBV29-1 with TRBJ1-2; 9 bases are a match to TRBD1. This CDR3 contains 11 residues. The germline V gene encodes CDR1 SQVTM and CDR2 ANQGSEA. V lost 7 bases, J lost 8 bases, and 5 bases stayed unmatched.

V is TRBV6-1 and J is TRBJ2-2; the match to TRBD1 covers 10 bases. This CDR3 has 14 residues. Trimming cost V 7 bases and J 9 bases; bases outside gene matches: 8. Per germline, CDR1 MNHNS and CDR2 SASEGT. This CDR3 is CASNRQGARWELFF. In DNA form, the CDR3 reads TGTGCCAGCAACCGACAGGGGGCGCGTTGGGAGCTGTTTTTT.

V usage is TRBV2 and J usage is TRBJ2-7; D is unclear. The germline V and J ends were trimmed by 0 bases and 3 bases, with 6 bases remaining between them. Germline loops: CDR1 SNHLY, CDR2 FYNNEI. There are 13 residues in the CDR3. CDR3 protein: CASSEAIVYEQYF. In DNA, the CDR3 is TGTGCCAGCAGTGAAGCGATCGTCTACGAGCAGTACTTC.

The rearrangement links TRBV30 to TRBJ2-1; 7 bases line up with TRBD2. This CDR3 has 11 amino acids. Germline CDR1 reads GTSNPN; CDR2 reads SVGIG (reference sequence). V was pared by 1 base and J by 9 bases, with 0 bases of the junction left unmatched. CDR3 in amino acids: CAWSAGGEQFF. The DNA of the CDR3 is TGTGCCTGGAGTGCGGGGGGTGAGCAGTTCTTC. Together with reference TRBV30 and TRBJ2-1, the CDR3 gives the full variable domain: SQTIHQWPATLVQPVGSPLSLECTVEGTSNPNLYWYRQAAGRGLQLLFYSVGIGQISSEVPQNLSASRPQDRQFILSSKKLLLSDSGFYLCAWSAGGEQFFGPGTRLTVL.

V and J are TRBV7-9 and TRBJ2-2; no reliable D call. Trimming pared 3 bases from V and 7 bases from J, leaving 12 bases between. This CDR3 region has 14 residues. The germline CDR1 and CDR2 sequences are SEHNR and FQNEAQ (reference sequence). The DNA of the CDR3 is TGTGCCAGCAGCTTTCGATTCTCGGGCGGGGAGCTGTTTTTT. It is translated as CASSFRFSGGELFF.

This clone was found once. The J gene is TRBJ2-3, the V gene TRBV5-1; 12 bases agree with TRBD1. This CDR3 has 15 amino acids. The V and J ends lost 4 bases and 5 bases, in that order; junction bases with no gene match: 5. CDR1 and CDR2 from the germline V gene are SGHRS and YFSETQ. The CDR3 region has the DNA TGCGCCAGCAGCCCGGGACAGGGGGCGAGAGATACGCAGTATTTT. Its protein product is CASSPGQGARDTQYF.

The V and J genes are TRBV5-1 and TRBJ1-5, with D possibly TRBD1 on 5 matching bases. Germline V gene sequence: CDR1 SGHRS, CDR2 YFSETQ. The CDR3 consists of 17 residues. Deletions cut 0 bases from V and 0 bases from J, with 13 bases between. The CDR3 loop reads CASSLGGGPLSNQPQHF. As DNA, the CDR3 is TGCGCCAGCAGCTTGGGTGGGGGACCGCTTAGCAATCAGCCCCAGCATTTT.

This clone was seen more than once but under ten times. The chain couples TRBV6-5 to TRBJ1-5, with TRBD1 matching 9 bases. CDR3 length: 13 residues. The germline V gene encodes CDR1 MNHEY and CDR2 SVGAGI. With V trimmed by 5 bases and J by 5 bases, 1 base remained unmatched. The CDR3 loop reads CASSHRGHQPQHF. The CDR3 bases are TGTGCCAGCAGTCACAGGGGGCATCAGCCCCAGCATTTT.

The genes are TRBV7-9 and TRBJ1-6, with TRBD1 as a possible D gene (6 bases). This CDR3 has 17 amino acids. Per germline, CDR1 SEHNR and CDR2 FQNEAQ (reference sequence). Trimming took 6 bases from V and 1 from J, leaving 16 bases between them. The CDR3 loop is CASRSDRQESYNSPLHF. CDR3 DNA sequence: TGTGCCAGCAGATCAGACAGGCAGGAGTCCTATAATTCACCCCTCCACTTT.

The J gene is TRBJ2-5, the V gene TRBV6-5; either TRBD1 or TRBD2 may supply D (6 bases each). CDR1 is MNHEY, CDR2 SVGAGI, per germline. Trimming took 6 bases from V and 4 from J, leaving 18 bases between them. The CDR3 extends over 15 amino acids. CDR3 nucleotide sequence: TGTGCCAGCAGCCTAGGGGGACTTCACGGAGAGACCCAGTACTTC. As protein: CASSLGGLHGETQYF.

This chain joins TRBV5-1 and TRBJ2-2; D perhaps matches TRBD2 (5 bases). CDR1 and CDR2 from the germline V gene are SGHRS and YFSETQ. Trimming cost V 7 bases and J 4 bases, with 14 bases left between them. This CDR3 is built from 14 residues. For the CDR3, the DNA is TGCGCCAGCGGCTGGACTCCGAGCACCGGGGAGCTGTTTTTT. Translating it yields CASGWTPSTGELFF.

The chain recombines TRBV6-1 with TRBJ2-1; D is ambiguous. The CDR3 length is 13 residues. V lost 3 bases, J lost 3 bases, and 6 bases lay in between. Germline V CDR1 and CDR2: MNHNS, SASEGT. The CDR3 loop reads CASSESRYNEQFF. CDR3 DNA: TGTGCCAGCAGTGAGAGCCGCTACAATGAGCAGTTCTTC.

The rearrangement uses TRBV5-6 and TRBJ2-3, with D perhaps assigned TRBD1 or TRBD2 (5 bases each). Germline V CDR1 and CDR2: SGHDT, YYEEEE. Trimming stripped 4 bases from V and 6 bases from J, with 15 bases between. The CDR3 spans 14 residues. Here the CDR3 reads CASSLGTPRDTQYF. The CDR3 coding sequence is TGTGCCAGCAGCCTAGGGACCCCGAGGGATACGCAGTATTTT.

In this sample, this clone turned up a few times. The chain uses TRBV7-2 and TRBJ1-5, with D maybe TRBD1 (6 bases). Looked up from germline, CDR1 is SGHTA and CDR2 is FQGNSA. V dropped 5 bases and J dropped 3 bases, with 11 bases sitting between them. The CDR3 length is 14 residues. CDR3 in amino acids: CASSPGQPNQPQHF. The CDR3 nucleotides are TGTGCCAGCAGCCCTGGACAGCCCAATCAGCCCCAGCATTTT. Full variable domain (outside the CDR3, taken from reference TRBV7-2 and TRBJ1-5): GAGVSQSPSNKVTEKGKDVELRCDPISGHTALYWYRQSLGQGLEFLIYFQGNSAPDKSGLPSDRFSAERTGGSVSTLTIQRTQQEDSAVYLCASSPGQPNQPQHFGDGTRLSIL.

This chain's CDR3 is CASSQEGREQFF. Here the CDR3 DNA reads TGTGCCAGCAGCCAAGAGGGGCGGGAGCAGTTCTTC. This chain uses TRBV7-9 with TRBJ2-1; D is perhaps TRBD1 or TRBD2 (5 bases each). Germline V gives CDR1 SEHNR, CDR2 FQNEAQ (reference sequence). The ends were cut back, 5 bases at V and 10 bases at J, with 12 bases in the middle. The CDR3 has 12 amino acids.

In its sample, this clone was seen once. The gene calls are TRBV29-1 and TRBJ2-1; D might be TRBD1 (6 bases). V lost 7 bases and J 6 bases, leaving 16 bases between the germline ends. This CDR3 is built from 13 residues. Germline values: CDR1 SQVTM, CDR2 ANQGSEA. CDR3 in amino acids: CSADKGELNEQFF. The CDR3 bases are TGCAGCGCCGACAAGGGGGAACTCAATGAGCAGTTCTTC.

The chain joins TRBV10-3 to TRBJ2-1, with TRBD2 matching over 10 bases. The CDR3 length is 15 residues. In germline, CDR1 is ENHRY, CDR2 SYGVKD. J gave up 8 bases and V 4 bases, and 8 bases lay outside the gene matches. CDR3 sequence reads: CAISVSGGRSYEQFF. The DNA for the CDR3 is TGTGCCATCAGTGTTAGCGGGGGGAGGAGCTATGAGCAGTTCTTC.